The TCR beta chain under discussion was sequenced for a study of control samples from healthy donors and cancer patients. The germline CDR1 and CDR2 sequences are LNHDA and SQIVND (reference sequence). With 6 bases removed from V and 0 bases from J, the gap between germline ends came to 12 bases. This CDR3 spans 15 amino acids. Repertoires were generated with immunoSEQ multiplex PCR, while TCRdb's copy carries only in-frame clones and drops some. The sample comprises around 84,000 clones, 84% of which are singletons, and around 10% rests with the top ten. This TCR derives from a man aged 55 to 70 with head and neck cancer. The chain recombines TRBV19 with TRBJ2-1; D possibly corresponds to TRBD2 (5 bases). Sequences were obtained from PBMCs. CDR3 sequence reads: CASRKGVNSYNEQFF. The DNA of the CDR3 is TGTGCCAGTAGGAAGGGAGTGAACTCCTACAATGAGCAGTTCTTC.